This entry features one T cell receptor (beta chain) sequence. Antigen specificity is unknown. The data derive from a study of T cell responses to AZD1222 COVID-19 vaccine. General study findings and limits: Dominant CD4 TCR responses targeted spike regions 160-218 and 743-854. Repertoires in all cases were sampled only once the peak T cell response had passed. Baseline seropositivity characterized only a handful of AZD1222 recipients. White British donors predominated, females outnumbered males, and clonal diversity was possibly underestimated.

The repertoire was sequenced with immunoSEQ multiplex PCR; TCRdb's copy has only in-frame clones and lacks some. The sample consists of around 150,000 clones, 85% to 95% of them appearing once. CDR1 and CDR2 (germline): WSHSY, SAAADI. The V segment lost 6 bases and the J segment 7 bases; nucleotides outside the gene matches: 6. This CDR3 contains 14 residues. The receptor was isolated from an adult who received the AZD1222 COVID-19 vaccine. The chain couples TRBV10-2 to TRBJ1-5; 10 bases are shared with TRBD1. Sequences were derived from peripheral blood, sampled 28 days after the second AZD1222 dose. In DNA form, the CDR3 reads TGCGCCAGCAGGAGGGGACAGGGGCAACAGCCCCAGCATTTT. It is translated as CASRRGQGQQPQHF.